This T cell receptor beta chain emerged from a study of shared clonotypes between healthy human individuals. Sequencing used immunoSEQ multiplex PCR; TCRdb keeps in-frame clones, though not all of them. The data contain more than 2,000,000 clones, more than 80% of them seen just once; the ten biggest clones take up roughly 0.14%. The trim removed 4 bases at V and 5 bases at J, leaving 21 bases unmatched. Germline V gene lookup returns CDR1 SGDLS and CDR2 YYNGEE. The CDR3 spans 18 residues. J is TRBJ2-7 and V is TRBV9; 7 bases line up with TRBD2. The sequencing sample was made of naive CD4+ T cells sorted from blood. This sample's subset: CD45RA+ positively selected. This clonotype was obtained from a man younger than 30 in good health. CDR3 sequence reads: CASSPRASGLRRDHEQYF. DNA for the CDR3: TGTGCCAGCAGCCCCAGGGCTAGCGGTCTTCGCCGGGACCACGAGCAGTACTTC.